The clone carrying this T cell receptor (beta chain) has at least ten counts. Time point described: pre-sensitization, week 0. Sample treatment: therapeutic diphenylcyclopropenone sensitization with weekly scalp DPC. This record comes from a study of human T cells and chemical hapten exposure. TCRdb ran MiXCR on the RACE reads and lists one entry per CDR3 protein. Among some 400,000 distinct CDR3 sequences listed, around 5.5% were seen once. Sequencing used whole blood, obtained in connection with sensitization to the hapten diphenylcyclopropenone (DPC). The sequence came from a woman in her 50s with alopecia areata. Some clones in this sample may be carry-over from other donors' samples.

The CDR3 DNA sequence: TGTGCCAGCAGACCTAGCGGGGGAGGCGCCTACGAGCAGTACTTC. The encoded protein is CASRPSGGGAYEQYF. The chain employs TRBV27 and TRBJ2-7; 10 bases are a match to TRBD2. CDR1 and CDR2 from the germline V gene are MNHEY and SMNVEV (reference sequence). The junction had 7 bases not matched to a gene; V was cut back by 6 bases and J by 2 bases. There are 15 residues in the CDR3.